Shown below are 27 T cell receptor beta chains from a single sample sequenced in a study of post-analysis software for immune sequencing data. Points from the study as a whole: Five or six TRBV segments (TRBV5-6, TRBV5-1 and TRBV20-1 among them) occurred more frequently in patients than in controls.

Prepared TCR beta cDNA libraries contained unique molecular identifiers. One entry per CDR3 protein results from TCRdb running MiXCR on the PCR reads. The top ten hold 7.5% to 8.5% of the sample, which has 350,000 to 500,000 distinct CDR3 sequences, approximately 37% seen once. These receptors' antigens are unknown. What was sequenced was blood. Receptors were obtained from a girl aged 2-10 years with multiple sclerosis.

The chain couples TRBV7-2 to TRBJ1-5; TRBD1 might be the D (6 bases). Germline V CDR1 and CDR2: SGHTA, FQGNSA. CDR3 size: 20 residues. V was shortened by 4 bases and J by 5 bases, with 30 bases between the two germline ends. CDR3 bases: TGTGCCAGCAGCTCGGGTCGGGGCCCCACACAGGGAACCCCCTATCAGCCCCAGCATTTT. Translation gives CASSSGRGPTQGTPYQPQHF. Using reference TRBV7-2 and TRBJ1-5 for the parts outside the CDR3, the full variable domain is GAGVSQSPSNKVTEKGKDVELRCDPISGHTALYWYRQSLGQGLEFLIYFQGNSAPDKSGLPSDRFSAERTGGSVSTLTIQRTQQEDSAVYLCASSSGRGPTQGTPYQPQHFGDGTRLSIL.

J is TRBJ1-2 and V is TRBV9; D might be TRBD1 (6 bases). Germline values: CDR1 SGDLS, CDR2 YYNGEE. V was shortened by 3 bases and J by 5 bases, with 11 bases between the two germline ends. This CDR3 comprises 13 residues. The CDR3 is CASSGQGKYGYTF. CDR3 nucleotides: TGTGCCAGCAGCGGGCAGGGGAAGTATGGCTACACCTTC.

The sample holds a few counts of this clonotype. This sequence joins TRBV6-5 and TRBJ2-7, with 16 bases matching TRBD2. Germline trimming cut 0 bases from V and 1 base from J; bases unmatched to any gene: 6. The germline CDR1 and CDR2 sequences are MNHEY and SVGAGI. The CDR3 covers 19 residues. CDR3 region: CASSYSVGLAGGPSYEQYF. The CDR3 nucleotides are TGTGCCAGCAGTTACTCCGTGGGACTAGCGGGAGGGCCTTCCTACGAGCAGTACTTC.

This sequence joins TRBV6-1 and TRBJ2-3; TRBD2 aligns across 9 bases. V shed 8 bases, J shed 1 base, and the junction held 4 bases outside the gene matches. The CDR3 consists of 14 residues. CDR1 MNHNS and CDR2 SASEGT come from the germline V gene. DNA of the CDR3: TGTGCCAGCGGGGAGCGGGGGGGCACAGATACGCAGTATTTT. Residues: CASGERGGTDTQYF.

This CDR3 is CSARDWQDISSTDTQYF. For the CDR3, the DNA is TGCAGTGCTAGAGATTGGCAGGACATATCTAGCACAGATACGCAGTATTTT. The chain combines TRBV20-1 with TRBJ2-3; D possibly corresponds to TRBD1 (5 bases). V was shortened by 0 bases and J by 0 bases, with 16 bases between the two germline ends. This CDR3 contains 17 residues. Germline V gene data show CDR1 as DFQATT and CDR2 as SNEGSKA (reference sequence).

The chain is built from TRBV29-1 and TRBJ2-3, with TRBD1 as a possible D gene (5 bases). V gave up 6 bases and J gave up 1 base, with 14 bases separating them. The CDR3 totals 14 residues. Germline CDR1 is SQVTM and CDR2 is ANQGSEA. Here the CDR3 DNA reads TGCAGCGTACGGTCTGGGGCGGGCACAGATACGCAGTATTTT. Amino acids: CSVRSGAGTDTQYF.

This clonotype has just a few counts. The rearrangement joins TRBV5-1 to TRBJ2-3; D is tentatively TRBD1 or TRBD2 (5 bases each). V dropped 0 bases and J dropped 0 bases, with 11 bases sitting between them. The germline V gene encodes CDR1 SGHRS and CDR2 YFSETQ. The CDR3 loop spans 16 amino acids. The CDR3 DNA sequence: TGCGCCAGCAGCTTGGCCCGGGACCGCAGCACAGATACGCAGTATTTT. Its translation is CASSLARDRSTDTQYF. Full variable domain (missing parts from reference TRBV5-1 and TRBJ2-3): KAGVTQTPRYLIKTRGQQVTLSCSPISGHRSVSWYQQTPGQGLQFLFEYFSETQRNKGNFPGRFSGRQFSNSRSEMNVSTLELGDSALYLCASSLARDRSTDTQYFGPGTRLTVL.

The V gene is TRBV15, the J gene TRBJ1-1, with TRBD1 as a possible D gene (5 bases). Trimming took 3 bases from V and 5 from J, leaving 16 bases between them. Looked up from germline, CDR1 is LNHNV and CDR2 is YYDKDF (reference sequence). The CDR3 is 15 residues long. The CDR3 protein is CATSSTGGGRTEAFF. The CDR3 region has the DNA TGTGCCACCAGCAGTACAGGCGGTGGGCGAACTGAAGCTTTCTTT. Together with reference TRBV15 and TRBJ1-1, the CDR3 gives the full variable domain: DAMVIQNPRYQVTQFGKPVTLSCSQTLNHNVMYWYQQKSSQAPKLLFHYYDKDFNNEADTPDNFQSRRPNTSFCFLDIRSPGLGDTAMYLCATSSTGGGRTEAFFGQGTRLTVV.

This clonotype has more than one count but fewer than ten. CDR3 protein: CASSSTGTSDGKLFF. As DNA, the CDR3 is TGTGCCAGCAGCTCGACCGGGACTTCTGATGGAAAACTGTTTTTT. This chain joins TRBV28 and TRBJ1-4, with a possible D match to TRBD1 (5 bases). Germline CDR1 is MDHEN and CDR2 is SYDVKM. This CDR3 has 15 amino acids. Trimming took 6 bases from V and 10 from J, leaving 21 bases between them.

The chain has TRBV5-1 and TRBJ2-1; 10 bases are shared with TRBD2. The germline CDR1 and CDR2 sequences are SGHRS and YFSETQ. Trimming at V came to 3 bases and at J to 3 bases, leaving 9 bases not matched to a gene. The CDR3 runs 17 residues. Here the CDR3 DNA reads TGCGCCAGCAGCTCAGGAGCGGGGGGGGGTCTCTACAATGAGCAGTTCTTC. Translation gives CASSSGAGGGLYNEQFF.

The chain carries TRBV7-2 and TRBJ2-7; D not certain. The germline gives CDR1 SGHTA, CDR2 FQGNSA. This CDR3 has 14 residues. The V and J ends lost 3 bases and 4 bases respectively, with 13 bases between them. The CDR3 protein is CASSLAQGIYEQYF. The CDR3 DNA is TGTGCCAGCAGCTTGGCCCAAGGGATATACGAGCAGTACTTC.

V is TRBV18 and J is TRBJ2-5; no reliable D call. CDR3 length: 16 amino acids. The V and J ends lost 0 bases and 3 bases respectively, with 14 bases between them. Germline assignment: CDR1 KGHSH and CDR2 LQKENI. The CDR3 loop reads CASSPPPLGRKETQYF. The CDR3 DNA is TGTGCCAGCTCACCACCTCCTTTAGGCCGAAAAGAGACCCAGTACTTC.

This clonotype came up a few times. CDR3 amino acids: CASSLFLGQALSGANVLTF. The CDR3 DNA reads as TGCGCCAGCAGCCTGTTCTTGGGACAGGCCCTCTCTGGGGCCAACGTCCTGACTTTC. The chain uses TRBV5-1 and TRBJ2-6; TRBD1 matches 8 bases. The CDR3 contains 19 residues. Germline trimming cut 4 bases from V and 0 bases from J; bases unmatched to any gene: 12. Germline V gives CDR1 SGHRS, CDR2 YFSETQ. The full variable domain, rest sourced from reference TRBV5-1 and TRBJ2-6, is KAGVTQTPRYLIKTRGQQVTLSCSPISGHRSVSWYQQTPGQGLQFLFEYFSETQRNKGNFPGRFSGRQFSNSRSEMNVSTLELGDSALYLCASSLFLGQALSGANVLTFGAGSRLTVL.

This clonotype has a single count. The CDR3 loop is CASSLVERRSYEQFF. CDR3 DNA sequence: TGCGCCAGCAGCTTGGTCGAGCGGCGCTCCTACGAGCAGTTCTTC. V and J are TRBV5-1 and TRBJ2-7, with D tentatively TRBD2 (5 bases). The end of the DNA is better explained by TRBJ2-1, so the J call may be wrong. The germline CDR1 and CDR2 sequences are SGHRS and YFSETQ. The CDR3 covers 15 residues.

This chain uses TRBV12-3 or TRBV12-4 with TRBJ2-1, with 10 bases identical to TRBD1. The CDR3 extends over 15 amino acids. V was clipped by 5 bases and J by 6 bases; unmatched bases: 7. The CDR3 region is CASSLWGQGFNEQFF. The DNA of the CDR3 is TGTGCCAGCAGTCTCTGGGGACAGGGGTTCAATGAGCAGTTCTTC.

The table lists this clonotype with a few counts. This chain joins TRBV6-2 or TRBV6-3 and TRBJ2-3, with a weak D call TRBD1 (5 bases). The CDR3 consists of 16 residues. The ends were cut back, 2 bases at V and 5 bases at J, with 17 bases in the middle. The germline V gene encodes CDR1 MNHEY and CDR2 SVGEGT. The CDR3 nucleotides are TGTGCCAGCAGTTACCGCGGACACTGGTTGATAGATACGCAGTATTTT. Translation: CASSYRGHWLIDTQYF.

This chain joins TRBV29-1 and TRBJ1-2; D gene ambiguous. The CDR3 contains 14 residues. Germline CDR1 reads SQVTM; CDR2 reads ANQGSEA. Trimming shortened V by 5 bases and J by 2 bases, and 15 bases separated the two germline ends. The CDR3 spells CSVSEPRGNYGYTF. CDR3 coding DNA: TGCAGCGTTTCGGAGCCTAGAGGGAACTATGGCTACACCTTC. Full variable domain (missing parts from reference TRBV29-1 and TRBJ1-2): SAVISQKPSRDICQRGTSLTIQCQVDSQVTMMFWYRQQPGQSLTLIATANQGSEATYESGFVIDKFPISRPNLTFSTLTVSNMSPEDSSIYLCSVSEPRGNYGYTFGSGTRLTVV.

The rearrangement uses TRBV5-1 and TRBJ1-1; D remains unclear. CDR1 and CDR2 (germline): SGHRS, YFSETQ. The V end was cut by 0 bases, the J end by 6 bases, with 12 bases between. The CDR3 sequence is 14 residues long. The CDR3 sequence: CASSLVVVGAEAFF. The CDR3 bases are TGCGCCAGCAGCTTGGTGGTTGTTGGCGCTGAAGCTTTCTTT.

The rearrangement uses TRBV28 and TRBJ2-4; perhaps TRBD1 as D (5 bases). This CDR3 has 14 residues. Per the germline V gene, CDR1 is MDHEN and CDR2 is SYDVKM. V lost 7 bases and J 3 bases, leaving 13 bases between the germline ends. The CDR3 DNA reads TGTGCCAGCACGGTTTGGGGCGACAAAAACATTCAGTACTTC. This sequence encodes CASTVWGDKNIQYF.

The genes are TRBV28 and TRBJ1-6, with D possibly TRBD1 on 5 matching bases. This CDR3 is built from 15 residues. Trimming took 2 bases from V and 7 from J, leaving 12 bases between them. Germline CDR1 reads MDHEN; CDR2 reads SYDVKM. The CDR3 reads CASSLAGRGNSPLHF. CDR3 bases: TGTGCCAGCAGTTTAGCGGGACGGGGAAATTCACCCCTCCACTTT.

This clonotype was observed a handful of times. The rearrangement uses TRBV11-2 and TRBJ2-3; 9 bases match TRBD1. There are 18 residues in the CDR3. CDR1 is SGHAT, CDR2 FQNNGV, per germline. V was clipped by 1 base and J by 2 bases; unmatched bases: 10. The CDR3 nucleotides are TGTGCCAGCAGCTTAGCCCGCACAGGGGGCCTCTCCACAGATACGCAGTATTTT. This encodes CASSLARTGGLSTDTQYF.

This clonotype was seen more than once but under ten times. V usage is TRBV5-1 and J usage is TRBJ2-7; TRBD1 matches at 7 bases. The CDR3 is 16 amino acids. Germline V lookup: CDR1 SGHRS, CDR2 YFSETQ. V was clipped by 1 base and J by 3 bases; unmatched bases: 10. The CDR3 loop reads CASSLNLGGTYYEQYF. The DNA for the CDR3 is TGCGCCAGCAGCTTGAATTTAGGGGGCACTTACTACGAGCAGTACTTC.

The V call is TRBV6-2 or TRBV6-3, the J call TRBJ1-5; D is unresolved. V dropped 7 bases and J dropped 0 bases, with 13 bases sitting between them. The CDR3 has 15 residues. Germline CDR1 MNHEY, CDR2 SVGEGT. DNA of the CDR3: TGTGCCAGCACCCCACTTGGAGTTAGCAATCAGCCCCAGCATTTT. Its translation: CASTPLGVSNQPQHF.

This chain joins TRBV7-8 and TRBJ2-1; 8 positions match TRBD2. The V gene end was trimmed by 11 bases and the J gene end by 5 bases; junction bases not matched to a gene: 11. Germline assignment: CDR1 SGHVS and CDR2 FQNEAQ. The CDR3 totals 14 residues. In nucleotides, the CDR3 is TGTGCCGTCCTCGGCGGGAGGCGCAACAATGAGCAGTTCTTC. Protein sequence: CAVLGGRRNNEQFF.

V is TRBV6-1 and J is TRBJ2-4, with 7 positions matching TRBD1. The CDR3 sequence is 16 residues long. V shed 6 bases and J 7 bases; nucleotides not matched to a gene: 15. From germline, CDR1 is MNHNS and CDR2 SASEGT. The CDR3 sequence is CASSPIITGAGNIQYF. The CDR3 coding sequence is TGTGCCAGCAGCCCAATAATTACAGGGGCCGGGAACATTCAGTACTTC.

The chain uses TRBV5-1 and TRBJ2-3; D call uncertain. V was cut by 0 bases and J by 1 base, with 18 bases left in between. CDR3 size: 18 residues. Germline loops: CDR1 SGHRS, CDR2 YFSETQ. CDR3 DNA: TGCGCCAGCAGCTTGGCTTGGTTGCAAGGTTGGGGCACAGATACGCAGTATTTT. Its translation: CASSLAWLQGWGTDTQYF.

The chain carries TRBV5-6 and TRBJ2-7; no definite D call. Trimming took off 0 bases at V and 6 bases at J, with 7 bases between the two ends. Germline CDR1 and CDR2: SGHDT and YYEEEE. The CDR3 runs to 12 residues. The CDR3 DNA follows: TGTGCCAGCAGCTTGGTAAAATTCGAGCAGTACTTC. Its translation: CASSLVKFEQYF.